The 32 T cell receptor beta chains presented below share a single source sample, sequenced in a study of early stage breast cancer tumors. The table came from immunoSEQ multiplex PCR; TCRdb's copy has only in-frame clones and leaves some out. This sample has 25,000 to 35,000 clones, with over 70% found just once. Sequencing was carried out using blood. The receptor set was obtained from a person aged 40-50 years with breast cancer.

The gene calls are TRBV6-9 and TRBJ2-2; D unresolved. This CDR3 is built from 10 residues. Trimming removed 9 bases at V and 6 bases at J, with 5 bases between. Germline-derived CDR1 and CDR2 are MNHGY and SVAAGI. The CDR3 spells CASSPGELFF. As DNA, the CDR3 is TGTGCCAGTAGTCCCGGGGAGCTGTTTTTT.

The chain is built from TRBV18 and TRBJ2-3; a possible D gene is TRBD2 (6 bases). V shed 3 bases and J shed 3 bases, with 13 bases lying between them. The CDR3 contains 15 residues. Germline-derived CDR1 and CDR2 are KGHSH and LQKENI. DNA of the CDR3: TGTGCCAGCTCACCGCGGGATTGGAGTACAGATACGCAGTATTTT. This sequence encodes CASSPRDWSTDTQYF. The variable domain in full, completed from reference TRBV18 and TRBJ2-3, reads NAGVMQNPRHLVRRRGQEARLRCSPMKGHSHVYWYRQLPEEGLKFMVYLQKENIIDESGMPKERFSAEFPKEGPSILRIQQVVRGDSAAYFCASSPRDWSTDTQYFGPGTRLTVL.

The rearrangement links TRBV30 to TRBJ2-7; tentative D call: TRBD1 (5 bases). The CDR3 totals 14 residues. The germline CDR1 and CDR2 sequences are GTSNPN and SVGIG (reference sequence). Deletions cut 3 bases from V and 4 bases from J, with 16 bases between. CDR3 amino acids: CAWRKNTDSYEQYF. DNA for the CDR3: TGTGCCTGGAGAAAAAACACAGACAGTTACGAGCAGTACTTC.

J is TRBJ1-2 and V is TRBV6-5; 9 positions match TRBD1. V lost 5 bases, J lost 4 bases, and 8 bases stayed unmatched. The CDR3 covers 15 residues. Per germline, CDR1 MNHEY and CDR2 SVGAGI. CDR3 loop: CASSPGTGRSYGYTF. In DNA form, the CDR3 reads TGTGCCAGCAGTCCCGGGACAGGGAGGAGCTATGGCTACACCTTC.

This clone came up a few times. The V gene is TRBV14, the J gene TRBJ1-2; D gene unclear. Germline V lookup: CDR1 SGHDN, CDR2 FVKESK. There are 15 residues in the CDR3. Between the trimmed V and J ends, which lost 0 bases and 4 bases, there was a span of 12 bases. For the CDR3, the DNA is TGTGCCAGCAGCCAAGATCATCTTACTCTCTATGGCTACACCTTC. Its protein product is CASSQDHLTLYGYTF.

The V gene is TRBV4-2, the J gene TRBJ2-1; maybe TRBD1 (5 bases). With 5 bases removed from V and 7 bases from J, the gap between germline ends came to 12 bases. CDR3 length: 13 residues. Germline V gene data show CDR1 as LGHNA and CDR2 as YNFKEQ. CDR3 coding DNA: TGTGCCAGCAGCGCTCAACAGGTGAATGAGCAGTTCTTC. Translating it yields CASSAQQVNEQFF.

This chain links TRBV19 with TRBJ2-7, with 8 bases fitting TRBD1. Per the germline V gene, CDR1 is LNHDA and CDR2 is SQIVND (reference sequence). J was trimmed by 3 bases and V by 3 bases; bases with no gene match: 7. The CDR3 totals 15 residues. In DNA, the CDR3 is TGTGCCAGTAGTATGGATCGGACAGGGAGCTACGAGCAGTACTTC. Translation gives CASSMDRTGSYEQYF.

This chain uses TRBV27 with TRBJ2-2, with D hard to call. Deletions cut 2 bases from V and 3 bases from J, with 4 bases between. Germline values: CDR1 MNHEY, CDR2 SMNVEV (reference sequence). CDR3 size: 13 residues. The CDR3 loop is CASSLRDTGELFF. DNA for the CDR3: TGTGCCAGCAGTTTAAGAGACACCGGGGAGCTGTTTTTT.

The chain joins TRBV7-9 to TRBJ1-3, with TRBD1 as a possible D gene (5 bases). The CDR3 is made up of 16 amino acids. Trimming took off 5 bases at V and 0 bases at J, with 14 bases between the two ends. Germline CDR1 and CDR2: SEHNR and FQNEAQ (reference sequence). CDR3 amino acids: CASSPRQSFSGNTIYF. CDR3 nucleotides: TGTGCCAGCAGCCCACGACAGTCTTTCTCTGGAAACACCATATATTTT.

The chain uses TRBV5-6 and TRBJ2-1; TRBD2 matches at 14 bases. The CDR3 runs 15 residues. Germline CDR1 SGHDT, CDR2 YYEEEE. V was pared by 7 bases and J by 7 bases, with 7 bases of the junction left unmatched. The CDR3 is CASRRLAGGVNEQFF. DNA for the CDR3: TGTGCCAGCCGAAGACTAGCGGGAGGGGTAAATGAGCAGTTCTTC.

The CDR3 spells CASSQAGPPANEQYF. In DNA, the CDR3 is TGTGCCAGCAGCCAGGCCGGGCCTCCGGCAAACGAGCAGTACTTC. The chain links TRBV16 to TRBJ2-7, with no clear D. This CDR3 region has 15 residues. The germline V gene has CDR1 KGHSY and CDR2 FQNENV. Trimming removed 3 bases at V and 5 bases at J, with 17 bases between.

The rearrangement joins TRBV2 to TRBJ1-4; D not resolved. The CDR3 is 13 residues long. CDR1 is SNHLY, CDR2 FYNNEI, per germline. With 8 bases removed from V and 7 bases from J, the gap between germline ends came to 14 bases. The CDR3 sequence: CASAPQLGEKLFF. In DNA form, the CDR3 reads TGTGCCAGCGCGCCCCAGCTAGGTGAAAAACTGTTTTTT.

The J gene is TRBJ1-2, the V gene TRBV11-3; TRBD1 aligns across 10 bases. There are 14 residues in the CDR3. The trim removed 6 bases at V and 8 bases at J, leaving 9 bases unmatched. CDR1 is SGHNT and CDR2 is YENEEA in the germline V gene. In nucleotides, the CDR3 is TGTGCCAGCAGGGCGCGGGACAGGGGTCAAGGCTACACCTTC. Residues: CASRARDRGQGYTF.

The rearrangement uses TRBV11-3 and TRBJ1-3; D gene uncertain. Trimming cost V 5 bases and J 0 bases, with 11 bases left between them. This CDR3 comprises 15 residues. Per the germline V gene, CDR1 is SGHNT and CDR2 is YENEEA. CDR3 nucleotides: TGTGCCAGCAGCGCCCCGGCCAACTCTGGAAACACCATATATTTT. This encodes CASSAPANSGNTIYF.

Written as DNA, the CDR3 is TGTGCCTGGAGTCGACAGACGGGTGGCTACACCTTC. Translated: CAWSRQTGGYTF. The chain is built from TRBV30 and TRBJ1-2; D is perhaps TRBD1 (5 bases). Trimming took off 2 bases at V and 7 bases at J, with 11 bases between the two ends. Germline CDR1 GTSNPN, CDR2 SVGIG (reference sequence). There are 12 residues in the CDR3.

The genes are TRBV6-5 and TRBJ2-7; TRBD1 matches at 7 bases. CDR3 size: 14 residues. Per the germline V gene, CDR1 is MNHEY and CDR2 is SVGAGI. The V segment lost 6 bases and the J segment 3 bases; nucleotides outside the gene matches: 8. This chain's CDR3 is CASSLQGHFYEQYF. In nucleotides, the CDR3 is TGTGCCAGCAGCCTACAGGGGCATTTCTACGAGCAGTACTTC.

This chain joins TRBV30 and TRBJ2-5; 9 nucleotides agree with TRBD1. CDR3 size: 16 residues. In germline, CDR1 is GTSNPN, CDR2 SVGIG (reference sequence). J lost 4 bases, V lost 1 base, and 10 bases had no gene match. The CDR3 DNA is TGTGCCTGGAGTGATGCCCCGGACAGGGGCGCAGAGACCCAGTACTTC. Translating it yields CAWSDAPDRGAETQYF.

The chain recombines TRBV5-4 with TRBJ2-2, with D perhaps matching TRBD2 (5 bases). This CDR3 is 14 amino acids long. Germline values: CDR1 SGHNT, CDR2 YYREEE (reference sequence). Trimming left V 3 bases short and J 8 bases short, with 14 bases between. CDR3 sequence: CASSSDPSSGELFF. Here the CDR3 DNA reads TGTGCCAGCAGCTCAGACCCTAGCTCGGGGGAGCTGTTTTTT.

This chain connects TRBV27 to TRBJ1-1; D perhaps matches TRBD1 (5 bases). Trimming stripped 5 bases from V and 1 base from J, with 20 bases between. Germline V lookup: CDR1 MNHEY, CDR2 SMNVEV (reference sequence). The CDR3 spans 17 residues. CDR3 sequence: CASSHKGTPGSNTEAFF. CDR3 bases: TGTGCCAGCAGTCACAAAGGGACTCCCGGATCGAACACTGAAGCTTTCTTT.

This clone was detected a few times. V and J are TRBV4-1 and TRBJ2-4; possibly TRBD2 for D (5 bases). V was clipped by 0 bases and J by 0 bases, with 9 bases between them. Germline loops: CDR1 MGHRA, CDR2 YSYEKL. This CDR3 contains 16 residues. This CDR3 reads CASSQEAGRAKNIQYF. The CDR3 DNA reads as TGCGCCAGCAGCCAAGAGGCGGGTCGAGCCAAAAACATTCAGTACTTC.

The V and J genes are TRBV7-9 and TRBJ2-1; 11 bases line up with TRBD2. Germline trimming cut 5 bases from V and 12 bases from J; bases unmatched to any gene: 9. This CDR3 has 14 residues. CDR1 is SEHNR, CDR2 FQNEAQ, per germline (reference sequence). This CDR3 reads CASSPISGRAGQFF. The CDR3 DNA is TGTGCCAGCAGCCCCATTAGCGGGAGGGCCGGGCAGTTCTTC.

The chain carries TRBV10-1 and TRBJ1-2, with 8 bases identical to TRBD1. Per the germline V gene, CDR1 is WNHNN and CDR2 is SYGVQD (reference sequence). The trim removed 6 bases at V and 4 bases at J, leaving 7 bases unmatched. CDR3 length equals 14 residues. CDR3 amino acids: CASRGRQGRYGYTF. CDR3 in DNA: TGCGCCAGCAGGGGTAGACAGGGGCGCTATGGCTACACCTTC.

V gene TRBV19 combines with J gene TRBJ1-1; D unresolved. The germline V gene has CDR1 LNHDA and CDR2 SQIVND (reference sequence). The CDR3 loop spans 13 amino acids. The ends were cut back, 4 bases at V and 3 bases at J, with 9 bases in the middle. The CDR3 loop reads CASSTQRYTEAFF. The CDR3, as DNA: TGTGCCAGTAGTACCCAGAGGTACACTGAAGCTTTCTTT.

The rearrangement uses TRBV15 and TRBJ2-1, with D possibly matching TRBD1 (6 bases). The germline V gene encodes CDR1 LNHNV and CDR2 YYDKDF (reference sequence). Trimming stripped 0 bases from V and 4 bases from J, with 22 bases between. The CDR3 is 19 amino acids. Written as DNA, the CDR3 is TGTGCCACCAGCAGAGACCCCCTGACAGGCAAACCCCCTTACAATGAGCAGTTCTTC. Translating gives CATSRDPLTGKPPYNEQFF.

The V and J genes are TRBV29-1 and TRBJ1-1; D is unresolved. Germline V lookup: CDR1 SQVTM, CDR2 ANQGSEA. V lost 5 bases to trimming and J lost 1 base, with 8 bases between them. The CDR3 extends over 12 amino acids. CDR3: CSVRGGNTEAFF. In DNA form, the CDR3 reads TGCAGCGTTCGGGGTGGGAACACTGAAGCTTTCTTT.

The V call is TRBV6-5, the J call TRBJ1-2; 7 bases match TRBD1. The CDR3 sequence is 15 residues long. CDR1 and CDR2 (germline): MNHEY, SVGAGI. The V gene end was trimmed by 2 bases and the J gene end by 4 bases; junction bases not matched to a gene: 7. The CDR3 nucleotides are TGTGCCAGCAGTTACGCGACAGGGTTCGGCTATGGCTACACCTTC. Translating it yields CASSYATGFGYGYTF.

This clone was recorded once. The CDR3 loop is CASSPRVNSMNEQFF. The CDR3 DNA follows: TGTGCCAGCAGTCCGCGGGTCAACAGTATGAATGAGCAGTTCTTC. V usage is TRBV6-6 and J usage is TRBJ2-1; possibly TRBD2 for D (5 bases). V lost 5 bases, J lost 7 bases, and 18 bases lay in between. Germline V gene data show CDR1 as MNHNY and CDR2 as SVGAGI (reference sequence). The CDR3 is made up of 15 amino acids.

This rearrangement joins TRBV5-4 to TRBJ2-6, with 11 bases identical to TRBD2. Germline V gene data show CDR1 as SGHNT and CDR2 as YYREEE (reference sequence). The CDR3 runs to 18 residues. After removal of 3 bases from V and 0 bases from J, the junction contained 5 bases not matched to a gene. CDR3 nucleotides: TGTGCCAGCAGCTCGAGTAGCGGGAGGGCCTCTGGGGCCAACGTCCTGACTTTC. Translated, it gives CASSSSSGRASGANVLTF.

The CDR3 nucleotides are TGTGCCAGTAGTTCCGAGACTAGCGGGAGGCCCTACGAGCAGTACTTC. Its protein product is CASSSETSGRPYEQYF. This chain links TRBV19 with TRBJ2-7; 13 bases are shared with TRBD2. Germline V gene data show CDR1 as LNHDA and CDR2 as SQIVND (reference sequence). The CDR3 consists of 16 residues. With V trimmed by 5 bases and J by 2 bases, 6 bases remained unmatched.

The V call is TRBV5-6, the J call TRBJ2-3; D is unresolved. With 2 bases removed from V and 6 bases from J, the gap between germline ends came to 4 bases. CDR3 length: 11 amino acids. Germline V CDR1 and CDR2: SGHDT, YYEEEE. This CDR3 is CASSFRDTQYF. The CDR3 coding sequence is TGTGCCAGCAGCTTCCGGGATACGCAGTATTTT.

The V gene is TRBV9, the J gene TRBJ2-2, with 8 positions matching TRBD2. With V trimmed by 4 bases and J by 6 bases, 8 bases remained unmatched. Germline CDR1 is SGDLS and CDR2 is YYNGEE. This CDR3 has 15 residues. This CDR3 reads CASSTTGTRSGELFF. The CDR3 DNA follows: TGTGCCAGCAGCACCACCGGGACTAGGTCCGGGGAGCTGTTTTTT.

This clone has a handful of counts. V and J are TRBV5-1 and TRBJ1-2; D perhaps matches TRBD1 (5 bases). Germline V lookup: CDR1 SGHRS, CDR2 YFSETQ. The CDR3 loop spans 17 amino acids. Deletions cut 1 base from V and 3 bases from J, with 19 bases between. CDR3: CASSLSGRSGDYYGYTF. CDR3 DNA: TGCGCCAGCAGCTTGTCAGGGAGAAGTGGGGACTACTATGGCTACACCTTC. Using reference TRBV5-1 and TRBJ1-2 for the parts outside the CDR3, the full variable domain is KAGVTQTPRYLIKTRGQQVTLSCSPISGHRSVSWYQQTPGQGLQFLFEYFSETQRNKGNFPGRFSGRQFSNSRSEMNVSTLELGDSALYLCASSLSGRSGDYYGYTFGSGTRLTVV.